This entry lists 29 T cell receptor beta chains sequenced from one sample in a study of regulatory T cells in long-lasting Graves disease. Time point specified: newly diagnosed GD, antithyroid drugs for less than 3 months. TCR sequences were obtained from RNA taken from PBMCs. In building TCR beta libraries, iRepertoire HTBI primers were used together with Arm-PCR of CDR3 regions. TCRdb redid the calling of the multiplex PCR reads with MiXCR, one entry per CDR3 protein. The table has under 450,000 distinct CDR3 sequences, roughly 12% seen once. The same data also contributed to another study, on T cells in Graves' hyperthyroidism and ophthalmopathy.

This material consisted of peripheral blood mononuclear cells (PBMCs), taken at new diagnosis, from a patient treated with antithyroid drugs. The origin of the receptors is a woman aged 18-29 years with Graves disease.

This chain uses TRBV4-1 with TRBJ2-3; D might be TRBD1 or TRBD2, each matching 6 bases. The CDR3 runs to 16 residues. The germline V and J ends were trimmed by 8 bases and 3 bases, with 21 bases remaining between them. Per germline, CDR1 MGHRA and CDR2 YSYEKL. The CDR3 region has the DNA TGCGCCAGCCAGAGAATGGGGGGCGTGGGGACAGATACGCAGTATTTT. Translation gives CASQRMGGVGTDTQYF.

V is TRBV13 and J is TRBJ2-2; D gene ambiguous. The CDR3 consists of 16 residues. Trimming cost V 5 bases and J 5 bases, with 18 bases left between them. Germline V gives CDR1 PRHDT, CDR2 FYEKMQ (reference sequence). The CDR3 reads CASSTAMGLSTGELFF. DNA of the CDR3: TGTGCCAGCAGCACGGCTATGGGCTTGTCAACCGGGGAGCTGTTTTTT.

J is TRBJ2-3 and V is TRBV6-1; D gene ambiguous. The CDR3 covers 14 residues. The V end lost 10 bases, the J end lost 0 bases, and 14 bases lay between the germline ends. Germline CDR1 and CDR2: MNHNS and SASEGT. CDR3 nucleotides: TGTGCCACCGGTTCGGCGGAAAGCACAGATACGCAGTATTTT. Amino acid sequence: CATGSAESTDTQYF.

This clonotype was seen a handful of times. The chain has TRBV6-2 or TRBV6-3 and TRBJ2-1; the D is unclear. Trimming took off 5 bases at V and 9 bases at J, with 23 bases between the two ends. Germline values: CDR1 MNHEY, CDR2 SVGEGT. The CDR3 length is 16 residues. CDR3 region: CASSQPYRAFPGEQFF. The CDR3 region has the DNA TGTGCCAGCAGTCAGCCCTACCGGGCCTTCCCGGGTGAGCAGTTCTTC.

This clonotype was seen at least ten times. The chain employs TRBV12-3 or TRBV12-4 and TRBJ1-3; 7 bases align to TRBD1. CDR3 length: 18 residues. Trimming took 4 bases from V and 0 from J; bases not matched to a gene: 12. The CDR3 nucleotides read TGTGCCAGCAGTTCGGGCCGGGGACAGTCTAACTCTGGAAACACCATATATTTT. Translation: CASSSGRGQSNSGNTIYF.

The V call is TRBV20-1, the J call TRBJ2-3, with 11 bases identical to TRBD2. J was trimmed by 1 base and V by 6 bases; bases with no gene match: 6. The CDR3 sequence is 15 residues long. The V gene's germline CDR1 is DFQATT and CDR2 SNEGSKA (reference sequence). The CDR3, as DNA: TGCAGTGCCAAGTTACTAGCGGGGGGCACAGATACGCAGTATTTT. Translating gives CSAKLLAGGTDTQYF.

This clonotype was picked up one time. The chain employs TRBV19 and TRBJ2-5; D gene unclear. Trimming removed 3 bases at V and 2 bases at J, with 7 bases between. The CDR3 sequence is 13 residues long. Looked up from germline, CDR1 is LNHDA and CDR2 is SQIVND (reference sequence). CDR3 nucleotides: TGTGCCAGTAGTATGTCGATACAAGAGACCCAGTACTTC. Its translation: CASSMSIQETQYF. The whole variable domain, remainder taken from reference TRBV19 and TRBJ2-5, is DGGITQSPKYLFRKEGQNVTLSCEQNLNHDAMYWYRQDPGQGLRLIYYSQIVNDFQKGDIAEGYSVSREKKESFPLTVTSAQKNPTAFYLCASSMSIQETQYFGPGTRLLVL.

This clonotype has at least ten counts. This chain joins TRBV20-1 and TRBJ1-6; TRBD1 matches at 8 bases. Unmatched junction bases numbered 16, after V lost 4 bases and J lost 5 bases. The CDR3 covers 18 residues. In germline, CDR1 is DFQATT, CDR2 SNEGSKA (reference sequence). CDR3 DNA: TGCAGTGCTACAGATTTGACAGGGGCGAGAATGAATAATTCACCCCTCCACTTT. It is translated as CSATDLTGARMNNSPLHF.

In its sample, this clonotype was seen a few times. This may be a read error: a much more frequent sequence differs by one nucleotide. Because the CDR3 is missing its conserved closing phenylalanine or tryptophan, this is likely a read error. The J gene is TRBJ1-4, the V gene TRBV7-8, with D hard to call. This CDR3 is 15 amino acids long. V was shortened by 5 bases and J by 7 bases, with 17 bases between the two germline ends. Looked up from germline, CDR1 is SGHVS and CDR2 is FQNEAQ. CDR3 sequence reads: CASSARTSRGEKLFL. DNA of the CDR3: TGTGCCAGCAGCGCCCGGACTTCTCGAGGTGAAAAACTGTTTCTT.

Points on this clonotype: It differs at one base from a far larger clone, so likely a read error. This chain connects TRBV7-9 to TRBJ2-1; D gene ambiguous. Between the trimmed V and J ends, which lost 3 bases and 10 bases, there was a span of 13 bases. This CDR3 spans 13 amino acids. Germline CDR1 is SEHNR and CDR2 is FQNEAQ (reference sequence). The CDR3 sequence is CASSFGQVYEQFF. The CDR3 region has the DNA TGTGCCAGCAGCTTTGGGCAGGTCTACGAGCAGTTCTTC.

The V call is TRBV6-1, the J call TRBJ2-1, with D perhaps TRBD1 or TRBD2 (6 bases each). CDR3 length equals 13 residues. Germline lookup yields CDR1 MNHNS and CDR2 SASEGT. Between the trimmed V and J ends, which lost 6 bases and 4 bases, there was a span of 10 bases. The CDR3 is CASRGGRYNEQFF. The CDR3, as DNA: TGTGCCAGCAGGGGGGGCCGTTACAATGAGCAGTTCTTC.

Comments on this clonotype: A read error may explain this, as a much larger clone is one base away. The chain couples TRBV7-6 to TRBJ2-4, with a weak D call TRBD2 (6 bases). Trimming removed 5 bases from V and 1 base from J, with 12 bases in between. The CDR3 covers 15 residues. Germline CDR1 SGHVS, CDR2 FNYEAQ. The CDR3 DNA reads as TGTGCCAGCAGCCCACACCGGGGGGCCAAAAACATTCAGTACTTC. Protein sequence: CASSPHRGAKNIQYF.

This clonotype was counted only a few times. J is TRBJ2-3 and V is TRBV5-1, with TRBD2 matching over 7 bases. In germline, CDR1 is SGHRS, CDR2 YFSETQ. Trimming took 0 bases from V and 1 from J; bases not matched to a gene: 2. This CDR3 region has 15 residues. CDR3 coding DNA: TGCGCCAGCAGCTTGGATGGGGGGGGCACAGATACGCAGTATTTT. It encodes CASSLDGGGTDTQYF.

This clonotype was observed at least ten times. The J gene is TRBJ2-7, the V gene TRBV10-2; 7 positions agree with TRBD2. Germline assignment: CDR1 WSHSY and CDR2 SAAADI. The CDR3 spans 14 residues. J was trimmed by 5 bases and V by 5 bases; bases with no gene match: 9. This CDR3 reads CASSLGGSKNEQYF. In nucleotides, the CDR3 is TGCGCCAGCAGTCTGGGCGGGAGTAAAAACGAGCAGTACTTC.

This clonotype was picked up a small number of times. The junction does not match germline at one end; this may be a read error. The chain has TRBV3-1 and TRBJ1-1; 8 nucleotides agree with TRBD1. The CDR3 loop spans 16 amino acids. Germline CDR1 LGHDT, CDR2 YNNKEL (reference sequence). CDR3 nucleotide sequence: TGTGCCAGCAACCAAGCCCCTCATTTGGACAGGGAAGCAGCTTTCTTT. Amino acid sequence: CASNQAPHLDREAAFF.

Points on this clonotype: A single base is all that separates this from a far larger clone, so a read error is likely. This CDR3 reads CASSQGGTARQFF. The DNA for the CDR3 is TGTGCCAGCAGCCAAGGAGGGACAGCCAGGCAGTTCTTC. The chain recombines TRBV3-1 with TRBJ2-5, with 7 positions matching TRBD1. The assigned J gene may be wrong: the sequence end matches TRBJ2-1 better. The CDR3 spans 13 residues. The germline V gene encodes CDR1 LGHDT and CDR2 YNNKEL (reference sequence).

In this sample, this clonotype turned up many times. The chain links TRBV5-5 to TRBJ2-1; D gene unclear. Germline loops: CDR1 SGHKS, CDR2 YYEKEE (reference sequence). V lost 2 bases to trimming and J lost 3 bases, with 15 bases between them. The CDR3 runs 16 residues. The CDR3 loop is CASSFRLSGIYNEQFF. CDR3 coding DNA: TGTGCCAGCAGCTTCAGGCTTAGTGGGATCTACAATGAGCAGTTCTTC.

This clonotype was observed a handful of times. The chain joins TRBV20-1 to TRBJ2-7; D ambiguous. CDR1 is DFQATT, CDR2 SNEGSKA, per germline (reference sequence). The CDR3 loop spans 13 amino acids. Trimming removed 3 bases at V and 0 bases at J, with 9 bases between. CDR3 DNA sequence: TGCAGTGCTAGGACTTTCGTCTCCTACGAGCAGTACTTC. This encodes CSARTFVSYEQYF.

The CDR3 region is CASSLERARRNSYEQYV. CDR3 coding DNA: TGTGCCAGCAGCTTAGAGAGGGCAAGACGAAACTCCTACGAGCAGTACGTC. This rearrangement joins TRBV7-8 to TRBJ2-7; possible D gene TRBD2, 5 bases. Germline CDR1 is SGHVS and CDR2 is FQNEAQ. The V end lost 1 base, the J end lost 0 bases, and 16 bases lay between the germline ends. CDR3 length equals 17 residues.

This clonotype showed up many times. This chain joins TRBV12-3 or TRBV12-4 and TRBJ2-3, with 10 bases aligning to TRBD2. Trimming removed 1 base from V and 2 bases from J; junction bases left unmatched: 3. This CDR3 is 16 amino acids long. In DNA form, the CDR3 reads TGTGCCAGCAGTTTAGGGACTAGCGGCTTCACAGATACGCAGTATTTT. This encodes CASSLGTSGFTDTQYF.

Remarks on this clonotype: A much larger clone lies a single base off, so this may be a read error. The rearrangement uses TRBV7-2 and TRBJ1-1; D is unclear. Trimming shortened V by 5 bases and J by 3 bases, and 19 bases separated the two germline ends. In germline, CDR1 is SGHTA, CDR2 FQGNSA. The CDR3 covers 16 residues. Written as DNA, the CDR3 is TGTGCCAGCAGCCATGGCCAGGTCCACTGGTACACTGAAGCTTTCTTT. It translates to CASSHGQVHWYTEAFF.

At least ten counts were recorded for this clonotype. V is TRBV6-2 or TRBV6-3 and J is TRBJ2-1; 10 bases are a match to TRBD2. V dropped 6 bases and J dropped 4; count of bases not matched to a gene: 12. The CDR3 spans 17 residues. The germline V gene has CDR1 MNHEY and CDR2 SVGEGT. DNA of the CDR3: TGTGCCAGCAGCCAAACTCCTAGCGGGAGATGGTACAATGAGCAGTTCTTC. Protein: CASSQTPSGRWYNEQFF.

This clonotype was recorded many times. The chain carries TRBV20-1 and TRBJ1-5; 9 bases match TRBD1. Germline-derived CDR1 and CDR2 are DFQATT and SNEGSKA (reference sequence). Trimming cost V 6 bases and J 5 bases; bases outside gene matches: 2. This CDR3 is built from 12 residues. Here the CDR3 reads CSARTGDQPQHF. The CDR3, as DNA: TGCAGTGCCAGGACAGGGGATCAGCCCCAGCATTTT.

This chain uses TRBV7-3 with TRBJ2-2; D is perhaps TRBD2 (6 bases). The CDR3 has 14 amino acids. The germline V gene encodes CDR1 SGHTA and CDR2 FQGTGA. V was clipped by 5 bases and J by 4 bases, with 11 bases between them. CDR3 coding DNA: TGTGCCAGCAGCCCGGAGCGGGCCACCGGGGAGCTGTTTTTT. This sequence encodes CASSPERATGELFF.

This clonotype was observed many times. The gene calls are TRBV11-3 and TRBJ2-3; TRBD1 aligns across 8 bases. The V gene's germline CDR1 is SGHNT and CDR2 YENEEA. V lost 5 bases and J lost 2; bases outside the gene matches: 6. The CDR3 loop spans 15 amino acids. This chain's CDR3 is CASSPRTGNTDTQYF. In DNA, the CDR3 is TGTGCCAGCAGCCCGCGGACAGGGAACACAGATACGCAGTATTTT. The complete variable domain, with remaining parts taken from reference TRBV11-3 and TRBJ2-3, reads EAGVVQSPRYKIIEKKQPVAFWCNPISGHNTLYWYLQNLGQGPELLIRYENEEAVDDSQLPKDRFSAERLKGVDSTLKIQPAELGDSAVYLCASSPRTGNTDTQYFGPGTRLTVL.

This clonotype was counted at least ten times. The genes are TRBV6-2 or TRBV6-3 and TRBJ2-7; TRBD1 matches at 7 bases. Germline CDR1 reads MNHEY; CDR2 reads SVGEGT. The CDR3 extends over 16 amino acids. V was pared by 6 bases and J by 2 bases, with 13 bases of the junction left unmatched. Here the CDR3 DNA reads TGTGCCAGCAGCCTATCAATCGGGACAGTAGCCTACGAGCAGTACGTC. It yields the protein CASSLSIGTVAYEQYV.

Concerning this clonotype: It may be a read error: a sequence one base away is much more abundant. The chain couples TRBV2 to TRBJ2-5; 11 bases are a match to TRBD1. Germline loops: CDR1 SNHLY, CDR2 FYNNEI. This CDR3 has 16 residues. The CDR3 sequence: CAGSFPRTGGTETQYF. CDR3 sequence (DNA): TGTGCCGGCAGCTTCCCGCGGACAGGGGGCACGGAGACCCAGTACTTC. The whole variable domain, filled in from reference TRBV2 and TRBJ2-5, reads EPEVTQTPSHQVTQMGQEVILRCVPISNHLYFYWYRQILGQKVEFLVSFYNNEISEKSEIFDDQFSVERPDGSNFTLKIRSTKLEDSAMYFCAGSFPRTGGTETQYFGPGTRLLVL.

This clonotype showed up just a few times. The chain has TRBV20-1 and TRBJ2-6, with 10 bases fitting TRBD1. Germline values: CDR1 DFQATT, CDR2 SNEGSKA (reference sequence). V dropped 5 bases and J dropped 3; count of bases not matched to a gene: 7. There are 16 residues in the CDR3. In DNA form, the CDR3 reads TGCAGTGCTGGCCGGGACAGGGGTCTTGGGGCCAACGTCCTGACTTTC. Translation gives CSAGRDRGLGANVLTF.

There are many counts of this clonotype. The chain carries TRBV11-2 and TRBJ2-1; TRBD2 aligns across 14 bases. There are 17 residues in the CDR3. Per germline, CDR1 SGHAT and CDR2 FQNNGV. With 1 base clipped from V and 2 bases from J, the junction kept 1 base outside the gene matches. CDR3 residues: CASSLGTSGGTYNEQFF. For the CDR3, the DNA is TGTGCCAGCAGCTTAGGGACTAGCGGGGGGACCTACAATGAGCAGTTCTTC. The whole variable domain, remainder taken from reference TRBV11-2 and TRBJ2-1, is EAGVAQSPRYKIIEKRQSVAFWCNPISGHATLYWYQQILGQGPKLLIQFQNNGVVDDSQLPKDRFSAERLKGVDSTLKIQPAKLEDSAVYLCASSLGTSGGTYNEQFFGPGTRLTVL.